This entry lists 29 T cell receptor beta chains sequenced from one sample in a study of CD8+CD57+ T cells in acquired aplastic anemia. Study-wide findings and caveats: The CD8+CD57+ cells of patients were less diverse than their total CD4+ and CD8+ pools.

What these receptors recognize is not known. Individuals selected for sequencing had exhibited CD8+CD57+ cell expansion on flow cytometry. It was genomic DNA that served as the template for profiling TCR beta VDJ and CDR3. Via MiXCR, TCRdb re-called the reads, giving one row per CDR3 protein. The sample has approximately 21,000 distinct CDR3 sequences, almost 40% seen once; the top ten hold approximately 87%. What was sequenced was CD8+CD57+ T cells sorted from PBMCs. Subset described: bead-enriched CD8+CD57+ effector memory T cells from SAA patients. All receptors come from a human donor with aplastic anemia.

This clonotype has ten or more counts. V is TRBV2 and J is TRBJ1-4, with D unresolved. Germline CDR1 SNHLY, CDR2 FYNNEI. The CDR3 runs 14 residues. Trimming removed 2 bases at V and 11 bases at J, with 15 bases between. The CDR3: CASSERAAVDKLFF. The CDR3 DNA sequence: TGTGCCAGCAGTGAAAGGGCGGCCGTGGACAAACTGTTTTTT.

As concerns this clonotype: At one of its ends the junction is not consistent with the germline gene, which may arise from a read error. The rearrangement joins TRBV4-2 to TRBJ2-1, with 14 nucleotides matching TRBD2. Germline CDR1 and CDR2: LGHNA and YNFKEQ. The CDR3 is 16 residues long. CDR3 loop: CASSHTGTSGGGEQLF. In DNA, the CDR3 is TGTGCCAGCAGCCACACCGGGACTAGCGGGGGAGGTGAGCAGCTCTTC.

This clonotype was seen just once. The rearrangement links TRBV3-1 to TRBJ2-3; 13 bases fit TRBD2. From germline, CDR1 is LGHDT and CDR2 YNNKEL (reference sequence). After removal of 4 bases from V and 4 bases from J, the junction contained 11 bases not matched to a gene. The CDR3 is made up of 18 amino acids. The CDR3 reads CASSRLRLAGGVSDTQYF. Written as DNA, the CDR3 is TGTGCCAGCAGCCGGCTCAGACTAGCGGGGGGAGTATCAGATACGCAGTATTTT.

V and J are TRBV5-4 and TRBJ2-2; 7 bases line up with TRBD2. The CDR3 contains 15 residues. Germline values: CDR1 SGHNT, CDR2 YYREEE (reference sequence). The ends lost 4 bases at V and 4 bases at J; junction bases unmatched: 7. The CDR3 sequence is CASSVERGITGELFF. The CDR3 DNA reads as TGTGCCAGCAGCGTCGAGCGGGGAATCACCGGGGAGCTGTTTTTT.

The chain combines TRBV9 with TRBJ1-2, with D tentatively TRBD1 (5 bases). The CDR3 consists of 13 residues. The germline CDR1 and CDR2 sequences are SGDLS and YYNGEE. The ends were cut back, 4 bases at V and 4 bases at J, with 11 bases in the middle. The CDR3 sequence: CASSLADSYGYTF. CDR3 nucleotide sequence: TGTGCCAGCAGCTTAGCTGACAGCTATGGCTACACCTTC.

This CDR3 reads CAWSGDRGGPEAFF. As DNA, the CDR3 is TGTGCCTGGAGTGGGGACAGGGGTGGACCTGAAGCTTTCTTT. The genes are TRBV30 and TRBJ1-1; TRBD1 agrees at 10 bases. V was clipped by 1 base and J by 6 bases; unmatched bases: 5. Germline V gene lookup returns CDR1 GTSNPN and CDR2 SVGIG (reference sequence). The CDR3 runs 14 residues.

V usage is TRBV6-1 and J usage is TRBJ1-5; D unresolved. This CDR3 is 13 amino acids long. Germline CDR1 is MNHNS and CDR2 is SASEGT. The V end lost 6 bases, the J end lost 6 bases, and 12 bases lay between the germline ends. The CDR3 loop reads CASRGSQGQPQHF. The CDR3 bases are TGTGCCAGCAGAGGGAGCCAAGGTCAGCCCCAGCATTTT.

The V and J genes are TRBV7-9 and TRBJ2-1, with 10 positions matching TRBD2. V was clipped by 1 base and J by 2 bases; unmatched bases: 2. CDR1 is SEHNR and CDR2 is FQNEAQ in the germline V gene (reference sequence). There are 16 residues in the CDR3. CDR3: CASSLEAGGTYNEQFF. The CDR3 DNA follows: TGTGCCAGCAGCTTAGAAGCGGGAGGGACCTACAATGAGCAGTTCTTC.

The V and J genes are TRBV5-1 and TRBJ2-4, with D perhaps TRBD2 (7 bases). V lost 0 bases and J 8 bases, leaving 21 bases between the germline ends. CDR1 SGHRS and CDR2 YFSETQ come from the germline V gene. The CDR3 sequence is 17 residues long. This chain's CDR3 is CASSLGGLADPWDIQYF. CDR3 in DNA: TGCGCCAGCAGCTTGGGGGGGCTAGCGGACCCATGGGACATTCAGTACTTC.

The rearrangement links TRBV7-9 to TRBJ2-1; D might be TRBD1 or TRBD2, each matching 7 bases. The length of the CDR3 is 15 residues. The germline gives CDR1 SEHNR, CDR2 FQNEAQ (reference sequence). V lost 3 bases and J 3 bases, leaving 12 bases between the germline ends. The CDR3 nucleotides are TGTGCCAGCAGCTTTCCAGGGGGGGTCTACAATGAGCAGTTCTTC. Its protein product is CASSFPGGVYNEQFF.

This chain uses TRBV2 with TRBJ2-5, with TRBD2 matching over 9 bases. The CDR3 is 17 amino acids. Germline CDR1 reads SNHLY; CDR2 reads FYNNEI. V gave up 3 bases and J gave up 4 bases; unmatched junction bases: 12. For the CDR3, the DNA is TGTGCCAGCAGTGAGGCGCGTGTGGCGGGAGGGGGAGAGACCCAGTACTTC. This gives the protein CASSEARVAGGGETQYF.

The CDR3 loop reads CAISESSGRGAINEQFF. DNA of the CDR3: TGTGCCATCAGTGAGTCGTCAGGGAGGGGCGCAATCAATGAGCAGTTCTTC. The V call is TRBV10-3, the J call TRBJ2-1; TRBD2 agrees at 7 bases. V trimming: 0 bases; J trimming: 6 bases; junction bases outside the gene matches: 11. Germline CDR1 reads ENHRY; CDR2 reads SYGVKD. The CDR3 spans 17 residues.

The chain links TRBV7-9 to TRBJ1-3; 7 positions match TRBD1. The trim removed 5 bases at V and 0 bases at J, leaving 7 bases unmatched. CDR1 and CDR2 (germline): SEHNR, FQNEAQ (reference sequence). The CDR3 is 16 residues long. CDR3 nucleotides: TGTGCCAGCAGCCAGGACAGGTCCTACTCTGGAAACACCATATATTTT. Amino acid sequence: CASSQDRSYSGNTIYF.

The CDR3 DNA follows: TGTGCCACCAGCAGGCCGGGACAGGAGCTTTATGGCTACACCTTC. It encodes CATSRPGQELYGYTF. This chain connects TRBV15 to TRBJ1-2; 8 bases align to TRBD1. The V gene end was trimmed by 3 bases and the J gene end by 5 bases; junction bases not matched to a gene: 8. The CDR3 totals 15 residues. CDR1 is LNHNV and CDR2 is YYDKDF in the germline V gene (reference sequence).

This clonotype has ten or more counts. The chain has TRBV6-1 and TRBJ2-7; TRBD2 is a possible D gene (5 bases). The CDR3 is made up of 14 amino acids. Deletions cut 7 bases from V and 1 base from J, with 14 bases between. Germline V gene data show CDR1 as MNHNS and CDR2 as SASEGT. The CDR3 spells CASTEGEGSYEQYF. The CDR3 nucleotides read TGTGCCAGCACCGAAGGTGAGGGTTCCTACGAGCAGTACTTC.

This clonotype was counted at least ten times. This chain uses TRBV11-2 with TRBJ1-6; weak D call: TRBD1 (6 bases). V lost 5 bases and J 6 bases, leaving 17 bases between the germline ends. CDR1 is SGHAT, CDR2 FQNNGV, per germline. This CDR3 spans 16 amino acids. CDR3 amino acids: CASSPGYQGFNSPLHF. CDR3 nucleotide sequence: TGTGCCAGCAGCCCGGGGTATCAGGGGTTTAATTCACCCCTCCACTTT.

V and J are TRBV19 and TRBJ2-7; D is uncertain. The V end was cut by 5 bases, the J end by 5 bases, with 10 bases between. CDR1 LNHDA and CDR2 SQIVND come from the germline V gene (reference sequence). The CDR3 loop spans 12 amino acids. CDR3: CASSSRVHEQYF. The CDR3 DNA follows: TGTGCCAGTAGTTCTAGGGTGCACGAGCAGTACTTC.

Many counts were recorded for this clonotype. The CDR3 loop reads CSARDITSGGYTF. The CDR3, as DNA: TGCAGTGCTAGAGATATCACTTCGGGTGGCTACACCTTC. This sequence joins TRBV20-1 and TRBJ1-2, with D hard to call. In germline, CDR1 is DFQATT, CDR2 SNEGSKA (reference sequence). The length of the CDR3 is 13 residues. Trimming took 0 bases from V and 7 from J, leaving 12 bases between them.

V gene TRBV20-1 combines with J gene TRBJ2-7; 8 bases align to TRBD1. The CDR3 length is 15 residues. Trimming at V came to 3 bases and at J to 3 bases, leaving 10 bases not matched to a gene. The germline V gene has CDR1 DFQATT and CDR2 SNEGSKA (reference sequence). CDR3 loop: CSASARNRGYYEQYF. As DNA, the CDR3 is TGCAGTGCTAGCGCTAGGAACAGGGGGTACTACGAGCAGTACTTC.

The chain joins TRBV20-1 to TRBJ2-1, with TRBD2 matching 9 bases. The CDR3 contains 15 residues. V lost 6 bases and J lost 8; bases outside the gene matches: 14. Germline assignment: CDR1 DFQATT and CDR2 SNEGSKA (reference sequence). The CDR3 coding sequence is TGCAGTGCAATCGGACCGGGACTAGCAATCGATGAGCAGTTCTTC. It encodes CSAIGPGLAIDEQFF.

The chain combines TRBV19 with TRBJ1-1, with no clear D. The germline V and J ends were trimmed by 10 bases and 5 bases, with 20 bases remaining between them. Germline V lookup: CDR1 LNHDA, CDR2 SQIVND (reference sequence). This CDR3 spans 14 amino acids. CDR3 sequence (DNA): TGTGCCACTAAGGCGAGGCAGCTCCGGACTGAAGCTTTCTTT. This sequence encodes CATKARQLRTEAFF.

This chain uses TRBV12-3 or TRBV12-4 with TRBJ1-1; D not resolved. The V gene lost 4 bases and the J gene lost 1 base, with 10 bases spanning the gap. CDR3 size: 14 residues. This CDR3 is CASSYGVGNTEAFF. The CDR3 DNA is TGTGCCAGCAGTTATGGGGTAGGGAACACTGAAGCTTTCTTT.

This clonotype was counted only a few times. The chain uses TRBV13 and TRBJ2-7; D ambiguous. CDR1 is PRHDT, CDR2 FYEKMQ, per germline (reference sequence). CDR3 length: 12 residues. Trimming cost V 2 bases and J 6 bases, with 8 bases left between them. The CDR3 bases are TGTGCCAGCAGCTTATTTACGCGCGAGCAGTACTTC. Its translation is CASSLFTREQYF.

The chain recombines TRBV12-3 or TRBV12-4 with TRBJ1-1; 10 bases are shared with TRBD1. Losses at the gene ends were 6 bases for V and 2 bases for J; bases not matched to a gene: 6. The CDR3 has 15 amino acids. Written as DNA, the CDR3 is TGTGCCAGCAGCCTGGGACAGGGGACAAACACTGAAGCTTTCTTT. It is translated as CASSLGQGTNTEAFF.

This clonotype was counted once. CDR3 region: CSARDDGRETGELFF. CDR3 sequence (DNA): TGCAGTGCTAGAGATGACGGGAGAGAGACCGGGGAGCTGTTTTTT. The V and J genes are TRBV20-1 and TRBJ2-2; the D gene is possibly TRBD2 (6 bases). V lost 0 bases to trimming and J lost 5 bases, with 13 bases between them. CDR1 is DFQATT, CDR2 SNEGSKA, per germline (reference sequence). This CDR3 comprises 15 residues.

This clonotype was recorded a few times. Written as DNA, the CDR3 is TGTGCCAGCAGTGAGTTTAGGACAGCTTACGAGCAGTACTTC. This codes for CASSEFRTAYEQYF. The chain has TRBV2 and TRBJ2-7, with a possible D match to TRBD1 (6 bases). The V gene's germline CDR1 is SNHLY and CDR2 FYNNEI. V was clipped by 3 bases and J by 4 bases, with 13 bases between them. The CDR3 covers 14 residues.

The chain joins TRBV5-1 to TRBJ1-6; 8 positions match TRBD1. The CDR3 extends over 16 amino acids. Germline lookup yields CDR1 SGHRS and CDR2 YFSETQ. J lost 10 bases, V lost 4 bases, and 13 bases had no gene match. CDR3 nucleotide sequence: TGCGCCAGCAGCCCCAGGCTTGGGGCAGGGGGCTCACCCCTCCACTTT. This sequence encodes CASSPRLGAGGSPLHF. The full variable domain, completed using reference TRBV5-1 and TRBJ1-6, is KAGVTQTPRYLIKTRGQQVTLSCSPISGHRSVSWYQQTPGQGLQFLFEYFSETQRNKGNFPGRFSGRQFSNSRSEMNVSTLELGDSALYLCASSPRLGAGGSPLHFGNGTRLTVT.

This clonotype occurred a few times. V usage is TRBV5-8 and J usage is TRBJ2-1; 10 bases are shared with TRBD1. There are 15 residues in the CDR3. Looked up from germline, CDR1 is SGHTS and CDR2 is YDEGEE. V lost 4 bases and J lost 8; bases outside the gene matches: 9. The CDR3 region is CASSGGTGAGDEQFF. The CDR3, as DNA: TGTGCCAGCAGCGGCGGGACAGGGGCCGGGGATGAGCAGTTCTTC. Full variable domain (outside the CDR3, taken from reference TRBV5-8 and TRBJ2-1): EAGVTQSPTHLIKTRGQQATLRCSPISGHTSVYWYQQALGLGLQFLLWYDEGEERNRGNFPPRFSGRQFPNYSSELNVNALELEDSALYLCASSGGTGAGDEQFFGPGTRLTVL.

In this sample, this clonotype turned up many times. The rearrangement joins TRBV7-8 to TRBJ2-1; no clear D. Germline V gene data show CDR1 as SGHVS and CDR2 as FQNEAQ. V lost 5 bases, J lost 6 bases, and 17 bases lay in between. The CDR3 runs 15 residues. The CDR3 loop is CASSNDLSDTNEQFF. CDR3 DNA sequence: TGTGCCAGCAGCAACGACTTATCCGACACCAATGAGCAGTTCTTC.